Reported below is one TCR beta chain. CDR1 and CDR2 from the germline V gene are LNHNV and YYDKDF (reference sequence). Trimming cost V 2 bases and J 7 bases, with 20 bases left between them. The CDR3 contains 16 residues. This entry is derived from a study of blood T cell repertoires in COVID-19. Data came from immunoSEQ multiplex PCR; TCRdb stores just in-frame clones and leaves some out. The data show about 120,000 clones, 85% seen once. The source material was peripheral blood. The TCR sequence derives from a man older than 75 with active or convalescent COVID-19. The chain links TRBV15 to TRBJ1-2, with D tentatively TRBD1 (6 bases). The CDR3 DNA reads as TGTGCCACCAGCAGACCCGCCGAAGCAGGGGCGCTTGGCTACACCTTC. Protein: CATSRPAEAGALGYTF.